This T cell receptor (beta chain) came from a study of shared clonotypes between healthy human individuals. Study outcomes and limitations: Deeper or shallower sequencing was expected to change how clonotypes are shared among donors.

The germline V and J ends were trimmed by 4 bases and 12 bases, with 23 bases remaining between them. The CDR3 totals 15 residues. Germline-derived CDR1 and CDR2 are SGHKS and YYEKEE (reference sequence). About this clone itself: The target antigen is unknown.

Repertoires were generated with immunoSEQ multiplex PCR, while TCRdb's copy carries only in-frame clones and drops some. The sample holds some 480,000 clones; 70% to 80% are singletons and the top ten take approximately 12%. This TCR derives from a woman aged 40 to 50 in good health. Some clones in this sample may be carry-over from other donors' samples. The sequenced material came from PBMCs. The J gene is TRBJ1-5, the V gene TRBV5-5, with no clear D. CDR3 DNA sequence: TGTGCCAGCAGCCCGGTCTACGAGGGTCTAGGGCTCCAGCATTTT. Amino acid sequence: CASSPVYEGLGLQHF.